The 7 T cell receptor beta chains given below trace back to one sample, sequenced in a study of blood T cell repertoires in COVID-19. Profiled with immunoSEQ multiplex PCR; TCRdb holds only in-frame clones, not every one. This repertoire shows 95,000 or so clones, 65% to 85% found once; its top ten account for roughly 23%. Material for sequencing was peripheral blood. These receptors came from a man older than 75 with active or convalescent COVID-19.

This chain uses TRBV5-1 with TRBJ2-1; TRBD2 aligns across 11 bases. The ends lost 4 bases at V and 6 bases at J; junction bases unmatched: 6. Germline loops: CDR1 SGHRS, CDR2 YFSETQ. There are 15 residues in the CDR3. CDR3 in DNA: TGCGCCAGCAGCGTAACTAGCGGGGGAAGCAATGAGCAGTTCTTC. It specifies CASSVTSGGSNEQFF. The variable domain in full, completed from reference TRBV5-1 and TRBJ2-1, reads KAGVTQTPRYLIKTRGQQVTLSCSPISGHRSVSWYQQTPGQGLQFLFEYFSETQRNKGNFPGRFSGRQFSNSRSEMNVSTLELGDSALYLCASSVTSGGSNEQFFGPGTRLTVL.

This chain uses TRBV19 with TRBJ1-1, with TRBD1 as a possible D gene (6 bases). Germline CDR1 and CDR2: LNHDA and SQIVND (reference sequence). Trimming stripped 1 base from V and 1 base from J, with 13 bases between. The CDR3 contains 16 residues. The CDR3, as DNA: TGTGCCAGTAGTATAGTTACAGGGAAGAGGAACACTGAAGCTTTCTTT. This gives the protein CASSIVTGKRNTEAFF.

The chain uses TRBV7-3 and TRBJ2-7; D perhaps matches TRBD2 (5 bases). CDR1 is SGHTA and CDR2 is FQGTGA in the germline V gene. The CDR3 has 14 residues. Trimming took 2 bases from V and 7 from J, leaving 15 bases between them. CDR3 DNA: TGTGCCAGCAGCTTAGATCGGGGAGTGGGAGAGCAGTACTTC. It translates to CASSLDRGVGEQYF.

This clone appeared a few times. The genes are TRBV29-1 and TRBJ1-2; TRBD1 matches at 8 bases. The CDR3 is 13 amino acids. Germline-derived CDR1 and CDR2 are SQVTM and ANQGSEA. V lost 1 base, J lost 7 bases, and 5 bases stayed unmatched. The CDR3 DNA reads TGCAGCGTTGAAGTTAGAGACAGGGGTGGCTACACCTTC. Translating gives CSVEVRDRGGYTF. Together with reference TRBV29-1 and TRBJ1-2, the CDR3 gives the full variable domain: SAVISQKPSRDICQRGTSLTIQCQVDSQVTMMFWYRQQPGQSLTLIATANQGSEATYESGFVIDKFPISRPNLTFSTLTVSNMSPEDSSIYLCSVEVRDRGGYTFGSGTRLTVV.

The genes are TRBV3-1 (or the pseudogene TRBV3-2) and TRBJ1-1, with 10 positions matching TRBD1. Germline V gene sequence: CDR1 LGHDT, CDR2 YNNKEL (reference sequence). The CDR3 contains 14 residues. The V segment lost 5 bases and the J segment 7 bases; nucleotides outside the gene matches: 7. As DNA, the CDR3 is TGTGCCAGCAGCTCACGACAGGGGGCGGATGAAGCTTTCTTT. Its protein product is CASSSRQGADEAFF.

This clone was recorded a few times. The chain is built from TRBV2 and TRBJ1-5; 7 bases map to TRBD1. V dropped 5 bases and J dropped 2; count of bases not matched to a gene: 9. This CDR3 has 16 amino acids. CDR1 and CDR2 from the germline V gene are SNHLY and FYNNEI. DNA for the CDR3: TGTGCCAGCAGTTCCCAGGGGGTGTACGGCAATCAGCCCCAGCATTTT. This gives the protein CASSSQGVYGNQPQHF.

The chain recombines TRBV18 with TRBJ2-7; D is possibly TRBD1 (5 bases). Trimming removed 2 bases at V and 2 bases at J, with 10 bases between. The germline V gene has CDR1 KGHSH and CDR2 LQKENI. This CDR3 is 14 amino acids long. CDR3 in DNA: TGTGCCAGCTCACCAACGCAGGGTACCTACGAGCAGTACTTC. It codes for CASSPTQGTYEQYF.